This TCR beta chain was retrieved from a study of blood T cell repertoires in COVID-19. Study-wide background: Samples of COVID-19 (acute and convalescent) were obtained from the United States, Italy and Spain.

Between the trimmed V and J ends, which lost 3 bases and 4 bases, there was a span of 16 bases. This CDR3 has 15 residues. Germline lookup yields CDR1 SGDLS and CDR2 YYNGEE. Generated by immunoSEQ multiplex PCR, the TCRdb table keeps only in-frame clones and is missing some. Here the sample spans approximately 180,000 clones, roughly 82% being singletons. The sample taken for sequencing was peripheral blood. The receptor was derived from a woman aged 70-85 years with acute or convalescent COVID-19. This chain joins TRBV9 and TRBJ1-2; D is perhaps TRBD1 (6 bases). This chain's CDR3 is CASSAGRGVSYGYTF. CDR3 bases: TGTGCCAGCAGCGCGGGGAGGGGGGTGAGCTATGGCTACACCTTC.